The T cell receptor beta chain under discussion was sequenced for a study of shared clonotypes between healthy human individuals. Background on the study: Sampling drew on donors who were a couple of women and three men aged 18 to 49.

Measured with immunoSEQ multiplex PCR; TCRdb has only the in-frame clones, and not every one. This table holds some 1,600,000 clones, roughly 98% found once. Germline assignment: CDR1 SEHNR and CDR2 FQNEAQ (reference sequence). CDR3 length equals 13 residues. The V end was cut by 2 bases, the J end by 5 bases, with 9 bases between. For this clone: Its specificity is not known. At the DNA level, this CDR3 is encoded by other sequences in the same sample as well.

Broader study findings: Between four donors, naive CD4 clonotypes were shared at a level of around 5.1%.

The clonotype was recovered from a man aged 30 to 39 in good health. The specimen was naive CD4+ T cells sorted from blood. Subset denoted: CD45RA+ positively selected. This rearrangement joins TRBV7-9 to TRBJ1-1; TRBD1 is a possible D gene (5 bases). The CDR3 DNA follows: TGTGCCAGCAGCTTACAGGGCGGAACTGAAGCTTTCTTT. This encodes CASSLQGGTEAFF.